The clone carrying this TCR beta chain occurred a few times. With 60 Vbeta and 13 Jbeta primers, the PCR was carried out. The table came from immunoSEQ multiplex PCR; TCRdb's copy has only in-frame clones and leaves some out. The sample records 97,000 or so clones, about 81% being singletons. The source of the sample is a study of cytomegalovirus exposure and HLA in healthy donors. The wider study: Out of 300 to 500 genotyped donors, approximately 84% belonged to the Caucasian-associated ancestry cluster.

Germline V gene sequence: CDR1 GTSNPN, CDR2 SVGIG (reference sequence). Trimming removed 4 bases from V and 10 bases from J, with 13 bases in between. The CDR3 has 11 residues. The specimen sequenced was PBMCs. J is TRBJ1-1 and V is TRBV30; D perhaps matches TRBD1 (6 bases). This receptor was taken from a man in his forties or fifties in good health and CMV-seronegative. CDR3 sequence reads: CAWKREQGAFF. Written as DNA, the CDR3 is TGTGCCTGGAAGAGGGAACAGGGAGCTTTCTTT.